The 8 T cell receptor beta chains below all came from one sample that was sequenced in a study of CD8+ T cells in alopecia areata. Extracted RNA was reverse transcribed into cDNA, the sequencing template. Assay used: immunoSEQ multiplex PCR; TCRdb lists only in-frame clones, some missing. The data show fewer than 110,000 clones, with 55% seen just once and around 9% held by the top ten. What was sequenced was CD4+ T cells sorted from blood. These receptor sequences come from a human donor in good health.

The chain combines TRBV23-1 with TRBJ1-2; D is perhaps TRBD1 (5 bases). TRBV23-1 is designated an ORF whose function remains uncertain. Trimming took off 5 bases at V and 2 bases at J, with 15 bases between the two ends. The CDR3 runs 15 residues. The CDR3 here is CASSSLLGRNYGYTF. CDR3 sequence (DNA): TGCGCCAGCAGTTCCTTATTGGGACGGAACTATGGCTACACCTTC.

V gene TRBV30 combines with J gene TRBJ2-5; the D is unclear. CDR1 and CDR2 (germline): GTSNPN, SVGIG (reference sequence). V shed 0 bases and J shed 2 bases, with 7 bases lying between them. CDR3 size: 13 residues. The CDR3 DNA reads as TGTGCCTGGAGTGTATCCAGGCAAGAGACCCAGTACTTC. It yields the protein CAWSVSRQETQYF.

The J gene is TRBJ1-2, the V gene TRBV18; D remains unclear. This CDR3 has 15 residues. Trimming stripped 0 bases from V and 5 bases from J, with 13 bases between. Germline CDR1 KGHSH, CDR2 LQKENI. CDR3 nucleotides: TGTGCCAGCTCACCACCGGAGGCAGGAGGGTATGGCTACACCTTC. Its protein is CASSPPEAGGYGYTF.

V usage is TRBV5-1 and J usage is TRBJ2-5, with 9 positions matching TRBD2. The V gene's germline CDR1 is SGHRS and CDR2 YFSETQ. CDR3 length: 16 residues. Trimming removed 2 bases from V and 1 base from J; junction bases left unmatched: 6. The CDR3 nucleotides read TGCGCCAGCAGCTTTCCTAGCGGGGCAATCCAAGAGACCCAGTACTTC. Its protein is CASSFPSGAIQETQYF.

The rearrangement uses TRBV6-6 and TRBJ2-7, with D maybe TRBD1 (6 bases). The germline V and J ends were trimmed by 5 bases and 5 bases, with 22 bases remaining between them. Germline V gives CDR1 MNHNY, CDR2 SVGAGI (reference sequence). CDR3 length: 16 residues. In DNA form, the CDR3 reads TGTGCCAGCAGTCCATCTACAGGGAAGTTGTATGACGAGCAGTACTTC. The encoded protein is CASSPSTGKLYDEQYF.

This chain connects TRBV29-1 to TRBJ2-7; D might be TRBD1 (6 bases). Trimming left V 7 bases short and J 4 bases short, with 20 bases between. The CDR3 totals 14 residues. Per the germline V gene, CDR1 is SQVTM and CDR2 is ANQGSEA. The CDR3 DNA reads TGCAGCGCCCGGACAGACACTTCCCGGTACGAGCAGTACTTC. It yields the protein CSARTDTSRYEQYF.

The chain is built from TRBV6-1 and TRBJ2-5, with D possibly TRBD2 on 6 matching bases. The germline V and J ends were trimmed by 1 base and 9 bases, with 6 bases remaining between them. The CDR3 has 11 residues. The germline V gene encodes CDR1 MNHNS and CDR2 SASEGT. The DNA of the CDR3 is TGTGCCAGCAGTGAAGGGGGGGCCCAGTACTTC. Its translation: CASSEGGAQYF.

The rearrangement joins TRBV15 to TRBJ2-7, with TRBD2 as a possible D gene (6 bases). The germline V gene has CDR1 LNHNV and CDR2 YYDKDF (reference sequence). Trimming left V 8 bases short and J 3 bases short, with 17 bases between. The CDR3 runs 14 residues. CDR3 coding DNA: TGTGCCACCCAACCTGCGGGGCCCCTCTACGAGCAGTACTTC. This translates into CATQPAGPLYEQYF. Variable domain in full (rest from reference TRBV15 and TRBJ2-7): DAMVIQNPRYQVTQFGKPVTLSCSQTLNHNVMYWYQQKSSQAPKLLFHYYDKDFNNEADTPDNFQSRRPNTSFCFLDIRSPGLGDTAMYLCATQPAGPLYEQYFGPGTRLTVT.